This T cell receptor beta chain came from a study of blood T cells in healthy people across ages (dated by TCRdb to the mid-2010s). Turning to the overall study: In model experiments, roughly one uniquely barcoded TCR beta cDNA molecule per two T cells was captured by template switching. Donors of different ages were randomly distributed across sequencing lanes to avoid experimental bias. Using the same blood draw, the study looked at two additional independent replicas of 1 million unique cDNA reads for two donors, one aged 18 to 30 and the other aged 80 or older. Using deep sequencing normalized with unique cDNA molecular identifiers, the study measured how TCR beta repertoire diversity changes with age. Four age groups were formed from the donors: young (average 16 years), middle-aged (approximately 41), aged (about 68) and long-lived (roughly 81). What the study reported, not specific to this receptor: The long-lived group showed more naive CD4+ T cells, fewer expanded clones and increased TCR diversity than the aged group, suggesting age selection. Observed TCR beta diversity correlated strongly with the percentage of naive T cells measured by flow cytometry. Since profiling was done on bulk unsorted PBMCs, naive and antigen-experienced compartments could not be conclusively compared. Estimates of total diversity based on one million sequenced T cells were considered lower bounds and underestimates. As age increased, observed TCR beta diversity per million T cells dropped in a roughly linear way, and a significant reduction was already evident by age about 40. The CMV infection status of donors was not known, potentially confounding age-related changes in expanded clonotypes.

The CDR1 and CDR2 encoded by the germline V gene are SGHTA and FQGNSA. Including cysteine and phenylalanine, the CDR3 has 13 amino acids. Only the CDR3 region is kept as DNA, spanning 39 bases read in frame from base 1. As regards this clonotype: It lacks a known antigen. An end of the junction differs from the germline gene, which may be a read error.

Donors were roughly 40 systemically healthy Caucasian individuals from Russia aged roughly 6 to 100 years. Around 9.9 milliliters of peripheral blood were collected from each donor into EDTA-treated Vacutainer tubes. Ficoll-Paque density-gradient centrifugation was used to isolate PBMCs, with at least 7 million per sample. Total RNA, at least 6 micrograms per sample, was extracted from PBMCs with Trizol reagent. The percentages of naive CD45RAhigh/CD27high T cells were determined by flow cytometry on a PBMC aliquot from every donor. Library method: 5' RACE. The run used an Illumina HiSeq 2500. A second PCR of roughly 7 to 11 cycles was performed with a sample-barcoded 5' primer and a J-beta primer mix. A template-switch 5' adaptor carrying 12 random nucleotides introduced a unique molecular identifier onto each TCR beta cDNA molecule. Each sample yielded at least 3 million CDR3-containing paired-end reads. All of the RNA was converted into first-strand cDNA using the Mint cDNA synthesis kit, with a TRBC-specific oligonucleotide serving as the primer. All cDNA was treated with uracil-DNA glycosylase and then went through a first 18-cycle PCR with the universal primers M1SS and BC2_uni_R. Regarding the original processing steps: Each sample was normalized by randomly selecting 1 million high-quality reads, each carrying a distinct molecular identifier. Reads with shared molecular identifiers were discarded instead of being binned into consensus sequences. MiTCR, with a Q25 quality threshold and the strictest error-elimination algorithm, was used for CDR3 identification, clonotype clustering and error correction. A nonparametric unseen species model with Euler transformation was used to estimate a lower bound on total TCR beta diversity. TCRdb reprocessing: public reads trimmed at Q25 with fastp, clones called with MiXCR, in-frame beta chains kept. Identical CDR3 protein sequences are pooled into one entry, listed with their most common genes and DNA. TCRdb's processing, not the authors', yielded these V and J calls. Here the sample has about 970,000 distinct CDR3 sequences; roughly 47% occur a single time. The ten largest clones capture roughly a fifth of the sample.

The chain is made from TRBV7-2 and TRBJ2-7; too little of a D gene remains to name it. The specimen sequenced was blood. This TCR was recovered from a woman aged 60-75 years in good health. The nucleotides are TGTGCCAGCACATCGTGGCGCTCCGACGAGCAGTACTTC. Its protein product is CASTSWRSDEQYF.